A single T cell receptor (beta chain) is shown here with its context. Time point denoted: healthy volunteer bleed at 2 weeks. Blood, whole and unfractionated, served as the source for total RNA extraction. This entry belongs to a study of human T cells and chemical hapten exposure. For the library, individual cDNA molecules each received unique molecular identifiers. Original processing notes: Samples held a median of roughly 100,000 TCRs, range roughly 20,000–750,000. TCRdb used MiXCR to reprocess the RACE reads, holding one entry per CDR3 protein. These V and J calls derive from TCRdb rather than the authors' analysis. The data show approximately 33,000 distinct CDR3 sequences, over 7% seen once. V gave up 1 base and J gave up 1 base, with 13 bases separating them. CDR3 size: 15 residues. Germline V gene lookup returns CDR1 DFQATT and CDR2 SNEGSKA (reference sequence).

The chain couples TRBV20-1 to TRBJ1-1; D gene ambiguous. Sequenced: whole blood. The TCR originated in a human donor in good health. Some clones in this sample may be carry-over from other donors' samples. The CDR3 nucleotides read TGCAGTGCTAGAGTACGGGGTAGTTGGAACACTGAAGCTTTCTTT. Protein: CSARVRGSWNTEAFF.